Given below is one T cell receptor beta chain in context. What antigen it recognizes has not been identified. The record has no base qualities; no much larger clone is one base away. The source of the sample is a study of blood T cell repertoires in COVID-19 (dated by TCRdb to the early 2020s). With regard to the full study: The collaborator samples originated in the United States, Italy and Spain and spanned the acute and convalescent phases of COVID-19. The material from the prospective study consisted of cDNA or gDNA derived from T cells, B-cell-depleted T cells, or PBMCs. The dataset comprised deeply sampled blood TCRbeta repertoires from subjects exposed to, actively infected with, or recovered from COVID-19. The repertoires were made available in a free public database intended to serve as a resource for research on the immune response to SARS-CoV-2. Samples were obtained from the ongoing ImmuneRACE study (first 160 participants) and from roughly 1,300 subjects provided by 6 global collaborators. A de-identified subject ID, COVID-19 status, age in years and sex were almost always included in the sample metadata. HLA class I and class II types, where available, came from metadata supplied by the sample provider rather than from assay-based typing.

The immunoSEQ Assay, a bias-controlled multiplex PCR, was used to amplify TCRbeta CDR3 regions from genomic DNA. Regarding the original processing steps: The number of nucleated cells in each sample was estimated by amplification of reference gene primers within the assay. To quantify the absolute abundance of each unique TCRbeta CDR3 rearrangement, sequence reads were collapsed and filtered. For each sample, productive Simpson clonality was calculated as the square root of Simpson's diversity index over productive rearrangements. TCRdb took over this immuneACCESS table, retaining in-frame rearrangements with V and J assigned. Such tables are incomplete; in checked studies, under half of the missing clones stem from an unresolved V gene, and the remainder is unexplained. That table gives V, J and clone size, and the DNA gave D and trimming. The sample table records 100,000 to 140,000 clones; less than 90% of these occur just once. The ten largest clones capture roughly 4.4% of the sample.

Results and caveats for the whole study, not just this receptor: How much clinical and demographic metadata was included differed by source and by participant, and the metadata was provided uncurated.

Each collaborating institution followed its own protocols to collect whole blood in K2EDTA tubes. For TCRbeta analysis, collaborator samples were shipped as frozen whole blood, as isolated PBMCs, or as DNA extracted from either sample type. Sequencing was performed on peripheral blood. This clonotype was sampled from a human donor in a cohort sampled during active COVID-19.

This receptor carries the CDR3 CASSQLGRENTGELFF. The DNA is TGCGCCAGCAGCCAACTAGGACGGGAGAACACCGGGGAGCTGTTTTTT. The sequence links TRBV4-1 to TRBJ2-2; TRBD2 might be the D gene, on 5 matching bases. Counted from cysteine to phenylalanine, this CDR3 has 16 amino acids. The only DNA kept is the CDR3, 48 bases in frame from the first base. CDR1 and CDR2, per the germline V gene, are MGHRA and YSYEKL. V lost 2 bases and J lost 1 base; the stretch between them is 11 bases long.